The rows below give T cell receptor beta chains drawn from one sample of a study of graft-versus-host responses after intestinal transplantation. Produced via immunoSEQ multiplex PCR; TCRdb's table is partial and in-frame only. The data hold roughly 85,000 clones, with approximately 90% observed a single time. No antigen has been assigned to these receptors. The source was unstimulated CD8+ T cells sorted from spleen or lymph node cells, collected before transplant. The origin of the receptors is a human donor who was the organ donor for an intestinal transplant. Each CDR3 is given with its conserved first and last residue. The order of the fields is J gene, V gene, CDR3 length, D gene, CDR3 DNA, CDR3 protein. A D gene is named only where the DNA matches it firmly.

J gene: TRBJ2-7
V gene: TRBV9
CDR3 length: 15
D gene: NA
CDR3 DNA: TGTGCCAGCAGCCCCCAAGCGGCTTTCTCCTACGAGCAGTACTTC
CDR3 protein: CASSPQAAFSYEQYF

J gene: TRBJ2-7
V gene: TRBV30
CDR3 length: 11
D gene: NA
CDR3 DNA: TGTGCCTGGAGTATAAATATCGAGCAGTACTTC
CDR3 protein: CAWSINIEQYF

J gene: TRBJ1-1
V gene: TRBV27
CDR3 length: 13
D gene: NA
CDR3 DNA: TGTGCCAGCAGCCCTACAGGGAGCACTGAAGCTTTCTTT
CDR3 protein: CASSPTGSTEAFF

J gene: TRBJ2-1
V gene: TRBV7-8
CDR3 length: 17
D gene: TRBD2
CDR3 DNA: TGTGCCAGCAGCGACCGCGAGGGACTAGCGGGTTACAATGAGCAGTTCTTC
CDR3 protein: CASSDREGLAGYNEQFF

J gene: TRBJ1-3
V gene: TRBV19
CDR3 length: 16
D gene: NA
CDR3 DNA: TGTGCCAGTAGAAGTATTACCGCGGGCTTTGGAAACACCATATATTTT
CDR3 protein: CASRSITAGFGNTIYF

J gene: TRBJ2-2
V gene: TRBV27
CDR3 length: 14
D gene: NA
CDR3 DNA: TGTGCCAGCAGCTACCAGGGGGGGGCCGGGGAGCTGTTTTTT
CDR3 protein: CASSYQGGAGELFF

J gene: TRBJ1-1
V gene: TRBV4-1
CDR3 length: 16
D gene: NA
CDR3 DNA: TGCGCCAGCAGCCATGCTAATGCTCCAGGGTCCACTGAAGCTTTCTTT
CDR3 protein: CASSHANAPGSTEAFF

J gene: TRBJ2-5
V gene: TRBV11-2
CDR3 length: 14
D gene: NA
CDR3 DNA: TGTGCCAGCAGCGAGGACAGCAACCAAGAGACCCAGTACTTC
CDR3 protein: CASSEDSNQETQYF

J gene: TRBJ2-5
V gene: TRBV5-1
CDR3 length: 15
D gene: NA
CDR3 DNA: TGCGCTAGCAGCTTAGGATACAGCGACCAAGAGACCCAGTACTTC
CDR3 protein: CASSLGYSDQETQYF

J gene: TRBJ2-2
V gene: TRBV5-1
CDR3 length: 12
D gene: TRBD1
CDR3 DNA: TGCGCCAGCAGTCAGGGGGCCGGGGAGCTGTTTTTT
CDR3 protein: CASSQGAGELFF

J gene: TRBJ2-2
V gene: TRBV5-4
CDR3 length: 14
D gene: NA
CDR3 DNA: TGTGCCAGCAGCTTGGGAACTACTATGGGGGAGCTGTTTTTT
CDR3 protein: CASSLGTTMGELFF

J gene: TRBJ1-6
V gene: TRBV5-6
CDR3 length: 13
D gene: NA
CDR3 DNA: TGTGCCAGCAGCCATTTACGGGGTTCACCCCTCCACTTT
CDR3 protein: CASSHLRGSPLHF

J gene: TRBJ2-1
V gene: TRBV7-9
CDR3 length: 17
D gene: TRBD2
CDR3 DNA: TGTGCCAGCAGCACCCGTAGCGGGAGGATATCCTACAATGAGCAGTTCTTC
CDR3 protein: CASSTRSGRISYNEQFF

J gene: TRBJ1-2
V gene: TRBV4-1
CDR3 length: 17
D gene: NA
CDR3 DNA: TGCGCCAGCAGCCAAGATAACGTATCGGGGAACAGCTATGGCTACACCTTC
CDR3 protein: CASSQDNVSGNSYGYTF

J gene: TRBJ1-6
V gene: TRBV4-1
CDR3 length: 15
D gene: NA
CDR3 DNA: TGCGCCAGCAGCCAAGACGCCCGGGTAATGGGCCCCCTCCACTTT
CDR3 protein: CASSQDARVMGPLHF